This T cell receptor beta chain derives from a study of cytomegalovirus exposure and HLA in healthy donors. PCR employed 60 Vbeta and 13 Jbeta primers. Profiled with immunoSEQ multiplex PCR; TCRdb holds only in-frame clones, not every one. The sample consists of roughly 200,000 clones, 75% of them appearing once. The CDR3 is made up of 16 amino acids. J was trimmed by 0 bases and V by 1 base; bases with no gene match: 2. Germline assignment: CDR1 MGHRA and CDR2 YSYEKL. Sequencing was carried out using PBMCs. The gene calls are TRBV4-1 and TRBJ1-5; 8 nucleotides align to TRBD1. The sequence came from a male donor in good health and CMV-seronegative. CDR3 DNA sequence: TGCGCCAGCAGCCAAGGGACAGGGATTAGCAATCAGCCCCAGCATTTT. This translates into CASSQGTGISNQPQHF.